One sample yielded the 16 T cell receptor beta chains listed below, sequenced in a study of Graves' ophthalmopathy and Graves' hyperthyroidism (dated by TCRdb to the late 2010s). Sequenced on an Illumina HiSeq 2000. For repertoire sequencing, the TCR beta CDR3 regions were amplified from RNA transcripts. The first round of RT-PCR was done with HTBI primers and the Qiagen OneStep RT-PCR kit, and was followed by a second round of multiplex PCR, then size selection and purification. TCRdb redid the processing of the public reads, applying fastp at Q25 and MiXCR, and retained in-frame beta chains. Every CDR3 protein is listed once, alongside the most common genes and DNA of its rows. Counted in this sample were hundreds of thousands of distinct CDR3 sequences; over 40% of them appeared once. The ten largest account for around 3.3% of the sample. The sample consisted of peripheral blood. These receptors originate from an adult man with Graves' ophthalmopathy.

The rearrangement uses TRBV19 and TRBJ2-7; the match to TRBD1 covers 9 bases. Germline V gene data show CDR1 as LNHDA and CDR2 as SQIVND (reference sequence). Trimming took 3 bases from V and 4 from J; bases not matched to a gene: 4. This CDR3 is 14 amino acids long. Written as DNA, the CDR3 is TGTGCCAGTAGTATGGGACAGGGCATTTACGAGCAGTACTTC. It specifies CASSMGQGIYEQYF.

The CDR3: CAWYPGVEAFF. CDR3 bases: TGTGCCTGGTACCCAGGGGTGGAAGCTTTCTTT. The genes are TRBV30 and TRBJ1-1, with D possibly TRBD1 on 6 matching bases. Germline V gene lookup returns CDR1 GTSNPN and CDR2 SVGIG (reference sequence). The CDR3 is 11 amino acids. V was trimmed by 5 bases and J by 8 bases, leaving 12 bases between them.

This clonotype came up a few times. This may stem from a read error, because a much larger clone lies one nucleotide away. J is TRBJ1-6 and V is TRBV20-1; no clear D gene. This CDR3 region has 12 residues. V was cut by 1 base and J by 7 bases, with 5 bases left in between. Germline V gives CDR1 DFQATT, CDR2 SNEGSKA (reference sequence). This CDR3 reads CSARVANSPLHF. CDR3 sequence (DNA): TGCAGTGCTAGAGTGGCGAATTCACCCCTCCACTTT.

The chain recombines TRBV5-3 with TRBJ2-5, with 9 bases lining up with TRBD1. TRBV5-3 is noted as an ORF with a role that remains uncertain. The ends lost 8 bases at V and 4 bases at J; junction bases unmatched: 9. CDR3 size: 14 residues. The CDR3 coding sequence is TGTGCCAGCCCAGGACAGGGGCGGTCAGAGACCCAGTACTTC. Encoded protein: CASPGQGRSETQYF.

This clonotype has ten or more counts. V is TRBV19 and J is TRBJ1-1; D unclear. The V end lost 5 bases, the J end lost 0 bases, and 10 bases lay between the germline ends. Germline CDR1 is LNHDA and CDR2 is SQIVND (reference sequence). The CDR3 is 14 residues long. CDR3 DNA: TGTGCCAGTAGTCGGGAGGTTATGAACACTGAAGCTTTCTTT. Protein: CASSREVMNTEAFF. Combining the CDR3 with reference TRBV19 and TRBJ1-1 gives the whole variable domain DGGITQSPKYLFRKEGQNVTLSCEQNLNHDAMYWYRQDPGQGLRLIYYSQIVNDFQKGDIAEGYSVSREKKESFPLTVTSAQKNPTAFYLCASSREVMNTEAFFGQGTRLTVV.

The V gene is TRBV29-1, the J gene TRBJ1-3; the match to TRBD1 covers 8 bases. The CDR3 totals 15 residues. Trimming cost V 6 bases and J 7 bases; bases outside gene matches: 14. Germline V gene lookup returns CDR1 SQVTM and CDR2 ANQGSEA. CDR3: CSVGGDRWYMNTIYF. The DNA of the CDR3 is TGCAGCGTCGGTGGGGACAGGTGGTACATGAACACCATATATTTT. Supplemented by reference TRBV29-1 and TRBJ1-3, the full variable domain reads SAVISQKPSRDICQRGTSLTIQCQVDSQVTMMFWYRQQPGQSLTLIATANQGSEATYESGFVIDKFPISRPNLTFSTLTVSNMSPEDSSIYLCSVGGDRWYMNTIYFGEGSWLTVV.

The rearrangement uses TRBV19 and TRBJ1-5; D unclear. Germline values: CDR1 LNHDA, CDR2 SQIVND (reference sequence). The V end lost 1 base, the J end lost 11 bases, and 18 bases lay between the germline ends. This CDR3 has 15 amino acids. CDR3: CASSIGVSAQETQHF. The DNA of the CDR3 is TGTGCCAGTAGTATAGGGGTTAGCGCCCAAGAGACCCAGCATTTT.

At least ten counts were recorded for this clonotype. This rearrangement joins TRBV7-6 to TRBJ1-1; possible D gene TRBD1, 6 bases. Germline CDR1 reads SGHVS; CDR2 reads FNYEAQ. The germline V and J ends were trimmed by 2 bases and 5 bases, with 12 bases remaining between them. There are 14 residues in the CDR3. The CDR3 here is CASSLTHQGTEAFF. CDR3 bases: TGTGCCAGCAGCTTAACGCATCAGGGGACTGAAGCTTTCTTT. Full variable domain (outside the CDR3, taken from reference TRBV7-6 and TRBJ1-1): GAGVSQSPRYKVTKRGQDVALRCDPISGHVSLYWYRQALGQGPEFLTYFNYEAQQDKSGLPNDRFSAERPEGSISTLTIQRTEQRDSAMYRCASSLTHQGTEAFFGQGTRLTVV.

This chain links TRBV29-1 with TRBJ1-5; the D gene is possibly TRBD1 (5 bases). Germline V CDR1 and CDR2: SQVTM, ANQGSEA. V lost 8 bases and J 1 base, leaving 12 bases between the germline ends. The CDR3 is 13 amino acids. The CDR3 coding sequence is TGCAGCTTGTCCGCAGGGAGCAATCAGCCCCAGCATTTT. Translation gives CSLSAGSNQPQHF.

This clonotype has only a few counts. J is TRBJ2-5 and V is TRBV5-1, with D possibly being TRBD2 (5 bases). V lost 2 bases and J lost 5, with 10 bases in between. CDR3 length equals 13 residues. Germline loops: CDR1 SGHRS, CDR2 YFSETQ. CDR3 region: CASSFKPGETQYF. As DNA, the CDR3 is TGCGCCAGCAGCTTTAAACCGGGGGAGACCCAGTACTTC.

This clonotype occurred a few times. Written as DNA, the CDR3 is TGTGCCAGCAGCTTCCCCCGGGACACGCAAGCGAACGAGCAGTACTTC. Its protein is CASSFPRDTQANEQYF. This chain links TRBV9 with TRBJ2-7; D might be TRBD1 (6 bases). CDR1 and CDR2 (germline): SGDLS, YYNGEE. Trimming stripped 4 bases from V and 5 bases from J, with 22 bases between. The CDR3 runs 16 residues.

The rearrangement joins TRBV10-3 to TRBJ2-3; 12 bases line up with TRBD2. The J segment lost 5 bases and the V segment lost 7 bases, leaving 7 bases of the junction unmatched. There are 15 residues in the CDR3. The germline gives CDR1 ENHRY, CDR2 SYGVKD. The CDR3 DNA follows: TGTGCCATCACCCCCGGACTAGCGGGAATAGATACGCAGTATTTT. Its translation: CAITPGLAGIDTQYF.

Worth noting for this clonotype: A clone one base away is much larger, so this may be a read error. The CDR3 DNA is TGTGCCATCAGGCTCTCGTCTAGGCCGGGGAGTAATTCACCCCTCCACTTT. This gives the protein CAIRLSSRPGSNSPLHF. The chain has TRBV10-3 and TRBJ1-6; D ambiguous. Trimming stripped 6 bases from V and 6 bases from J, with 21 bases between. The germline V gene encodes CDR1 ENHRY and CDR2 SYGVKD. The CDR3 spans 17 residues.

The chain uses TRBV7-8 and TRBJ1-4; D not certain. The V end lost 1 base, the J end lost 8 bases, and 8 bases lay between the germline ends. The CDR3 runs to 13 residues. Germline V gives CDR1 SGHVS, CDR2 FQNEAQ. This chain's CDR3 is CASSLGFGEKLFF. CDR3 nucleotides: TGTGCCAGCAGCTTAGGGTTTGGGGAAAAACTGTTTTTT.

The CDR3 loop reads CASSFVAGENTGELFF. The CDR3 DNA follows: TGTGCCAGCAGCTTTGTGGCTGGCGAGAACACCGGGGAGCTGTTTTTT. The rearrangement links TRBV7-2 to TRBJ2-2; D remains unclear. This CDR3 region has 16 residues. Germline assignment: CDR1 SGHTA and CDR2 FQGNSA. Trimming took off 3 bases at V and 1 base at J, with 12 bases between the two ends.

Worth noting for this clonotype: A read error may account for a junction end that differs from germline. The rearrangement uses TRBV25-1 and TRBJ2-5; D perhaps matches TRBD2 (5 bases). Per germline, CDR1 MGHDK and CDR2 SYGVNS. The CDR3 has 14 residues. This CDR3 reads CACSVSIRGETQYF. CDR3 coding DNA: TGTGCCTGCAGTGTTTCGATCCGGGGAGAGACCCAGTACTTC. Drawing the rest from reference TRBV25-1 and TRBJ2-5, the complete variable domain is EADIYQTPRYLVIGTGKKITLECSQTMGHDKMYWYQQDPGMELHLIHYSYGVNSTEKGDLSSESTVSRIRTEHFPLTLESARPSHTSQYLCACSVSIRGETQYFGPGTRLLVL.